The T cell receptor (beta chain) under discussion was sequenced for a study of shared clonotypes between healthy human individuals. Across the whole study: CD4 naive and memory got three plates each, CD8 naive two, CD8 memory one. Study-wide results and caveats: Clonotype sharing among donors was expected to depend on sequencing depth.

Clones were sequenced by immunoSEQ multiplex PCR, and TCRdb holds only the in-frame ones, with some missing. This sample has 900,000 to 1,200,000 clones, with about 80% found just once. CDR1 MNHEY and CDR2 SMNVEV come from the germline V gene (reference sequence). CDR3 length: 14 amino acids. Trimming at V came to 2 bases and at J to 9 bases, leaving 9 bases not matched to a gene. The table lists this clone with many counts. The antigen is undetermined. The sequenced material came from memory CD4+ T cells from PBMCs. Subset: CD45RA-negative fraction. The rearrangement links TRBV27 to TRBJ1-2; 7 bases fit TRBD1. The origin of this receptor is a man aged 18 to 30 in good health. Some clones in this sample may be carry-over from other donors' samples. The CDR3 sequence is CASSLNRGVLSYTF. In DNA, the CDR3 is TGTGCCAGCAGTTTAAACAGGGGAGTGTTGAGCTACACCTTC.